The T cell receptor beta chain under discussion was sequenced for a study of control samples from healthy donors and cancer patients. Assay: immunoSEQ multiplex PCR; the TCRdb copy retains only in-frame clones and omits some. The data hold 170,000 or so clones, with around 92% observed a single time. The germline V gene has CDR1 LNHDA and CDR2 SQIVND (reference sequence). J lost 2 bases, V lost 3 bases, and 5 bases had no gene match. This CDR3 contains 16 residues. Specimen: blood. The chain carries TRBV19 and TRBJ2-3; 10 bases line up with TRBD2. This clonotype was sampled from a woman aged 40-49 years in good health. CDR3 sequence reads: CASSMTSGGATDTQYF. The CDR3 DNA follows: TGTGCCAGTAGTATGACCAGCGGGGGGGCCACAGATACGCAGTATTTT.